These 20 T cell receptor beta chains were all obtained from the same sample, sequenced in a study of Graves' ophthalmopathy and Graves' hyperthyroidism (dated by TCRdb to the late 2010s). The sequencing machine was an Illumina HiSeq 2000. For repertoire sequencing, the TCR beta CDR3 regions were amplified from RNA transcripts. The first round of RT-PCR was done with HTBI primers and the Qiagen OneStep RT-PCR kit, and was followed by a second round of multiplex PCR, then size selection and purification. The public reads were reprocessed in TCRdb via fastp at Q25 and MiXCR, keeping in-frame beta chains. Under each unique CDR3 protein, matching rows form one entry showing the most common genes and DNA. A total of roughly 1.1 million distinct CDR3 sequences appear in this sample, 35% to 40% of them only once. The ten largest clones capture around 10% of the sample. Source material: peripheral blood or thyroid tissue (not recorded which). These receptors originate from an adult man with Graves' hyperthyroidism.

V and J are TRBV20-1 and TRBJ2-7; 7 nucleotides line up with TRBD2. Germline CDR1 is DFQATT and CDR2 is SNEGSKA (reference sequence). The V gene end was trimmed by 2 bases and the J gene end by 0 bases; junction bases not matched to a gene: 7. The CDR3 length is 15 residues. CDR3 region: CSARKAGRTSYEQYF. The CDR3 bases are TGCAGTGCTAGAAAAGCGGGGCGTACCTCCTACGAGCAGTACTTC.

The chain carries TRBV2 and TRBJ2-2, with D possibly called TRBD1 or TRBD2 (5 bases each). The CDR3 loop spans 16 amino acids. V was clipped by 4 bases and J by 2 bases, with 14 bases between them. CDR1 is SNHLY and CDR2 is FYNNEI in the germline V gene. The CDR3 loop is CASSAPRDQNTGELFF. The DNA of the CDR3 is TGTGCCAGCAGTGCTCCCCGGGACCAAAACACCGGGGAGCTGTTTTTT.

This clonotype has a count of ten or more. This sequence joins TRBV12-3 or TRBV12-4 and TRBJ1-5, with a tentative D call TRBD1 (5 bases). The V end lost 1 base, the J end lost 5 bases, and 6 bases lay between the germline ends. The CDR3 sequence is 13 residues long. CDR3 nucleotide sequence: TGTGCCAGCAGTTTAGGGGGGTATCAGCCCCAGCATTTT. Translating it yields CASSLGGYQPQHF.

This chain uses TRBV27 with TRBJ1-5, with no clear D. The CDR3 spans 13 residues. With 5 bases removed from V and 5 bases from J, the gap between germline ends came to 10 bases. Germline V gives CDR1 MNHEY, CDR2 SMNVEV (reference sequence). The DNA of the CDR3 is TGTGCCAGCAGTCAGTGGAATGATCAGCCCCAGCATTTT. It encodes CASSQWNDQPQHF.

This clonotype was observed at least ten times. This chain uses TRBV10-3 with TRBJ1-2; D remains ambiguous. Germline-derived CDR1 and CDR2 are ENHRY and SYGVKD. The V end was cut by 1 base, the J end by 14 bases, with 17 bases between. The CDR3 contains 13 residues. Here the CDR3 DNA reads TGTGCCATCAGTGAGTTACTGCCAGGACTCTTGACCTTC. This codes for CAISELLPGLLTF.

In the case of this clonotype: Just one base apart from a much larger clone, this may be a read error. J is TRBJ1-2 and V is TRBV4-2; D might be TRBD1 (5 bases). CDR1 LGHNA and CDR2 YNFKEQ come from the germline V gene. The CDR3 has 16 residues. As DNA, the CDR3 is TGTGTCAGCAGCCGCGTCCTCGACAGCCCTAACTATGGCTACACCTTC. Translation gives CVSSRVLDSPNYGYTF.

Ten or more counts support this clonotype. The chain is built from TRBV5-1 and TRBJ1-1; D not certain. From germline, CDR1 is SGHRS and CDR2 YFSETQ. V dropped 4 bases and J dropped 4 bases, with 11 bases sitting between them. The CDR3 has 13 residues. For the CDR3, the DNA is TGCGCCAGCAGCAACGAAGGGTTCACTGAAGCTTTCTTT. This gives the protein CASSNEGFTEAFF.

The chain is built from TRBV5-6 and TRBJ1-5, with a possible D match to TRBD1 (5 bases). Germline CDR1 and CDR2: SGHDT and YYEEEE. This CDR3 region has 15 residues. Trimming shortened V by 5 bases and J by 0 bases, and 12 bases separated the two germline ends. CDR3 in DNA: TGTGCCAGCAGTTTGTGGGGGTATAGCAATCAGCCCCAGCATTTT. This gives the protein CASSLWGYSNQPQHF.

This chain links TRBV5-6 with TRBJ2-7, with 11 bases lining up with TRBD1. Germline V gene data show CDR1 as SGHDT and CDR2 as YYEEEE. There are 17 residues in the CDR3. V trimming: 0 bases; J trimming: 5 bases; junction bases outside the gene matches: 10. The CDR3 here is CASSLGGGTGGVNEQYF. The CDR3, as DNA: TGTGCCAGCAGCTTGGGTGGGGGGACAGGGGGTGTCAACGAGCAGTACTTC.

This sequence joins TRBV6-5 and TRBJ1-5; D is unclear. CDR1 and CDR2 from the germline V gene are MNHEY and SVGAGI. The CDR3 covers 12 residues. CDR3 DNA: TGTGTCCGGGAAAAGGCTGGTCGGCCCCAGCATTTT. It codes for CVREKAGRPQHF.

Of note for this clonotype: A much more abundant neighbour one base away suggests this may be a read error. The V and J genes are TRBV6-1 and TRBJ2-2, with D perhaps matching TRBD1 or TRBD2 (6 bases each). CDR1 and CDR2 from the germline V gene are MNHNS and SASEGT. The V end was cut by 3 bases, the J end by 2 bases, with 10 bases between. CDR3 length: 15 residues. The CDR3 DNA reads as TGTGCCAGCAGTGATACGGGGGCCAACACCGGGGAGCTGTTTTTT. It encodes CASSDTGANTGELFF.

This clonotype was seen ten or more times. This chain links TRBV19 with TRBJ1-6; D possibly corresponds to TRBD1 (6 bases). This CDR3 comprises 13 residues. V dropped 5 bases and J dropped 9 bases, with 11 bases sitting between them. The germline CDR1 and CDR2 sequences are LNHDA and SQIVND (reference sequence). CDR3 nucleotides: TGTGCCAGTAGTGGACAGCTCGCTTCACCCCTCCACTTT. It specifies CASSGQLASPLHF.

The table lists this clonotype with many counts. The chain is built from TRBV5-1 and TRBJ1-1; 7 bases agree with TRBD1. The length of the CDR3 is 15 residues. The junction had 6 bases not matched to a gene; V was cut back by 0 bases and J by 4 bases. In germline, CDR1 is SGHRS, CDR2 YFSETQ. The CDR3 reads CASSLEGARGTEAFF. CDR3 nucleotides: TGCGCCAGCAGCTTGGAGGGGGCGCGCGGCACTGAAGCTTTCTTT.

The sample holds a few counts of this clonotype. This chain links TRBV2 with TRBJ1-5, with D uncertain. The CDR3 totals 17 residues. The V end lost 5 bases, the J end lost 3 bases, and 20 bases lay between the germline ends. From germline, CDR1 is SNHLY and CDR2 FYNNEI. The DNA for the CDR3 is TGTGCCAGCAGTTACGTTAAGGGCCGGGCCTACAATCAGCCCCAGCATTTT. It codes for CASSYVKGRAYNQPQHF.

In its sample, this clonotype was seen many times. This sequence joins TRBV6-5 and TRBJ1-2; TRBD1 might be the D (6 bases). CDR3 length: 14 residues. The V and J ends lost 2 bases and 3 bases respectively, with 10 bases between them. Germline assignment: CDR1 MNHEY and CDR2 SVGAGI. CDR3 sequence reads: CASSYGGRDYGYTF. CDR3 in DNA: TGTGCCAGCAGTTACGGGGGGCGCGACTATGGCTACACCTTC.

The chain recombines TRBV5-8 with TRBJ2-7, with TRBD2 matching 9 bases. Per the germline V gene, CDR1 is SGHTS and CDR2 is YDEGEE. With V trimmed by 4 bases and J by 2 bases, 4 bases remained unmatched. CDR3 length: 14 residues. CDR3 bases: TGTGCCAGCAGCCAACGGACTAGCGCCTACGAGCAGTACTTC. Protein sequence: CASSQRTSAYEQYF.

The V call is TRBV7-9, the J call TRBJ1-2, with D perhaps TRBD1 (5 bases). V dropped 6 bases and J dropped 2 bases, with 19 bases sitting between them. The CDR3 length is 16 residues. Germline loops: CDR1 SEHNR, CDR2 FQNEAQ (reference sequence). The CDR3 DNA reads as TGTGCCAGCAGTTACAGGTTACAGGCTAACAACTATGGCTACACCTTC. Residues: CASSYRLQANNYGYTF. Combining the CDR3 with reference TRBV7-9 and TRBJ1-2 gives the whole variable domain DTGVSQNPRHKITKRGQNVTFRCDPISEHNRLYWYRQTLGQGPEFLTYFQNEAQLEKSRLLSDRFSAERPKGSFSTLEIQRTEQGDSAMYLCASSYRLQANNYGYTFGSGTRLTVV.

The chain links TRBV2 to TRBJ1-1, with 8 bases fitting TRBD1. The V gene's germline CDR1 is SNHLY and CDR2 FYNNEI. This CDR3 has 18 residues. V was pared by 4 bases and J by 4 bases, with 17 bases of the junction left unmatched. Here the CDR3 reads CASSVSTPQGALRTEAFF. The CDR3 coding sequence is TGTGCCAGCAGTGTTAGTACCCCTCAGGGGGCCCTGCGCACTGAAGCTTTCTTT.

This clonotype was seen ten or more times. This rearrangement joins TRBV15 to TRBJ1-4; the match to TRBD1 covers 9 bases. The germline V gene has CDR1 LNHNV and CDR2 YYDKDF (reference sequence). There are 14 residues in the CDR3. The V segment lost 1 base and the J segment 8 bases; nucleotides outside the gene matches: 2. CDR3 loop: CATSRGQGEEKLFF. In DNA, the CDR3 is TGTGCCACCAGCAGAGGACAGGGGGAAGAAAAACTGTTTTTT.

The rearrangement joins TRBV9 to TRBJ1-2; 8 bases agree with TRBD1. CDR1 SGDLS and CDR2 YYNGEE come from the germline V gene. V trimming: 0 bases; J trimming: 3 bases; junction bases outside the gene matches: 1. The CDR3 sequence is 14 residues long. For the CDR3, the DNA is TGTGCCAGCAGCGTAGAGACAGGGGACTATGGCTACACCTTC. It encodes CASSVETGDYGYTF.